The present T cell receptor (beta chain) was sequenced within a study of T cell repertoires in urothelial bladder cancer (dated 2019 in TCRdb). About the study as a whole: Of the approximately 12 resected lesions, three were clinically staged as cT0, three as cTa, three as cT1 and three as cT2 or greater. The study compared clonality of the TCR repertoire in bladder tumors against clonality in benign bladder inflammation. A total of twelve patients who had bladder lesions and were undergoing transurethral resection were prospectively identified. About twelve resected bladder lesions, made up of urothelial carcinoma (UC+) and benign (UC-) specimens, were studied.

Specimens of bladder lesions were obtained during transurethral resection and kept at -80C. DNA was isolated from bladder specimens obtained during transurethral resection. Counted from cysteine to phenylalanine, this CDR3 has 14 amino acids. Only the CDR3 portion is preserved as DNA: 42 bases, with reading frame beginning at the first base. Cut back by 6 bases and 1 base, the V and J ends lie 9 bases apart. The germline V gene sets CDR1 to MNHEY and CDR2 to SVGAGI. With respect to this clone: The antigen this receptor binds is unknown. No much larger clone exists at a distance of one base, and base qualities are not known.

Overall results and qualifications from the work: The median percentage of tumor infiltrating lymphocytes was about 1.9% in carcinoma specimens and approximately 12% in benign specimens. Urothelial carcinoma specimens had a median of approximately 6,000 T cells, fewer than the median of around 26,000 seen in benign specimens. In carcinoma specimens, one T-cell clone made up as much as 17% of infiltrating lymphocytes, versus around 2% in benign specimens.

The immunoSEQ assay was used to sequence the CDR3 region of the TCR beta chain. As for how the authors treated the data: For each specimen, the T-cell fraction, clonal dominance, and maximum TCR clone frequency were calculated. This is the immuneACCESS table as TCRdb keeps it, with only in-frame sequences that have V and J called. A part of the clones is gone; compared with another copy, unresolved V genes explain less than half, and the rest is unexplained. V, J and clone size derive from that table, while D and trimming were established from the DNA sequence. Across this sample there are approximately 10,000 clones, with 58% seen only once. The ten largest clones represent less than 35% of the sample.

The clonotype originates from a human donor with urothelial carcinoma. Sequencing was performed on tumor-infiltrating cells from bladder cancer. The chain employs TRBV6-5 and TRBJ2-2; a confident D gene designation cannot be given. The CDR3 region reads CASSGRRNTGELFF. The sequenced DNA: TGTGCCAGCAGCGGACGTAGGAACACCGGGGAGCTGTTTTTT.